This TCR beta chain was recorded in a study of blood T cell repertoires in COVID-19. Overall study: The United States, Italy and Spain were the sources of the acute and convalescent COVID-19 samples.

Per the original data handling: Reference gene primer amplification gave nucleated cell count estimates. Assay: immunoSEQ multiplex PCR; the TCRdb copy retains only in-frame clones and omits some. That table supplies the V and J calls and clone size; D and trimming were determined from the DNA. The table records 200,000 or so clones, 80% to 85% of them present only once. Germline CDR1 is LGHDT and CDR2 is YNNKEL (reference sequence). CDR3 size: 16 residues. V lost 4 bases and J lost 3; bases outside the gene matches: 10. This receptor was identified in a young woman with acute or convalescent COVID-19. This chain uses TRBV3-1 (or the pseudogene TRBV3-2) with TRBJ2-7, with 9 bases fitting TRBD2. Input material: peripheral blood. The CDR3 nucleotides are TGTGCCAGCAGCCCTCGGACTAGCGTCCTCGTCTACGAGCAGTACTTC. Its protein is CASSPRTSVLVYEQYF.